The clone carrying this TCR beta chain was observed many times. Germline lookup yields CDR1 MDHEN and CDR2 SYDVKM. Trimming shortened V by 2 bases and J by 1 base, and 18 bases separated the two germline ends. CDR3 length: 18 amino acids. Time point: persistent/refractory GD, antithyroid drugs over 5 years with positive TRAb. Researchers made the TCR library from RNA that was extracted from PBMCs. This sample is drawn from a study of regulatory T cells in long-lasting Graves disease. Study-wide background: Persistent Graves' disease denoted over 5 years of antithyroid drugs plus positive TSH receptor antibodies.

CDR3-region Arm-PCR and iRepertoire HTBI primers produced the TCR beta libraries. In the original analysis: Sequenced samples collectively carried some 60 TRBV and some 15 TRBJ segments. TCRdb redid the calling of the multiplex PCR reads with MiXCR, one entry per CDR3 protein. TCRdb's processing, not the authors' own work, is the source of the V and J calls. The sample comprises 420,000 or so distinct CDR3 sequences, roughly a quarter of which are singletons, and approximately 26% rests with the top ten. This material consisted of peripheral blood mononuclear cells (PBMCs), taken when the disease was refractory, from a patient treated with antithyroid drugs. The rearrangement uses TRBV28 and TRBJ1-5; D is possibly TRBD1 (5 bases). The source of this sequence is a female donor with Graves disease. The CDR3 reads CASSLKFGTGLSNQPQHF. CDR3 sequence (DNA): TGTGCCAGCAGTTTAAAGTTCGGGACGGGACTGAGCAATCAGCCCCAGCATTTT.